Reported below is one T cell receptor (beta chain). Its antigen is currently unknown. The data originate from a study of T cells after yellow fever vaccination. Study-level findings and limits: Shared CD4/CD8 clonotypes were a small share, likely from convergent recombination. Post-booster repertoires again held most primary-vaccination clones (roughly 96% CD4, about 88% CD8).

TCRdb re-derived calls from the 5' RACE reads in MiXCR, one entry per CDR3 protein. Of more than 450,000 distinct CDR3 sequences listed, 20% to 25% are singletons. The CDR3 has 13 residues. Trimming removed 5 bases from V and 9 bases from J; junction bases left unmatched: 8. Germline V gene data show CDR1 as SGHTA and CDR2 as FQGTGA. This TCR was sampled from a man younger than 30 who received the YFV17D yellow fever vaccine. The chain employs TRBV7-3 and TRBJ2-3; TRBD1 matches 7 bases. The input for sequencing was PBMCs, taken approximately 22 days after the first yellow fever vaccination. CDR3 sequence reads: CASSPRQGGTQYF. CDR3 in DNA: TGTGCCAGCAGCCCGAGACAGGGTGGGACGCAGTATTTT.